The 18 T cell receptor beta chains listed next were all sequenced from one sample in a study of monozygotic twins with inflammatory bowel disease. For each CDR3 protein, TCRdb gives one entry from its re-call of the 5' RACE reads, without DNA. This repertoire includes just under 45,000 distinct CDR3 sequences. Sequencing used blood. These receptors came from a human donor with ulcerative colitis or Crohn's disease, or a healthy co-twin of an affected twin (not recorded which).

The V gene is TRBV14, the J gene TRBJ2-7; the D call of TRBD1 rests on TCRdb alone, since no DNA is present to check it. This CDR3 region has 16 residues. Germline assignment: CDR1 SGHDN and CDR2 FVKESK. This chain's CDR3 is CASSQNRGQDVYEQYF.

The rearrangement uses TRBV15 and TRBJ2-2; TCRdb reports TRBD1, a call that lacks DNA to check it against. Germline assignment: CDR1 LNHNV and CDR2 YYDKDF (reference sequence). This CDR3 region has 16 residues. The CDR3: CATSPMGQGHTGELFF.

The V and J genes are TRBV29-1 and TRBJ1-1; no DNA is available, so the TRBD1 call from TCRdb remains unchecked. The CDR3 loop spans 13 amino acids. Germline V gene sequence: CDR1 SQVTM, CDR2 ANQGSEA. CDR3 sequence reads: CSVDRGEWTEAFF.

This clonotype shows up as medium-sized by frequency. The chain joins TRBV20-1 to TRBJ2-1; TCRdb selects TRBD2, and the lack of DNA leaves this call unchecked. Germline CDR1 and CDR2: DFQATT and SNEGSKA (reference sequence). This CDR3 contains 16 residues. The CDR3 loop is CSAYESTSGIRYEQFF.

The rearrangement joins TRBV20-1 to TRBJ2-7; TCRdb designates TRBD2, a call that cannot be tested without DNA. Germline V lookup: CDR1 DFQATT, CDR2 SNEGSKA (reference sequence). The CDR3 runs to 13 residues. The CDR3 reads CSASQQRGYEQYF.

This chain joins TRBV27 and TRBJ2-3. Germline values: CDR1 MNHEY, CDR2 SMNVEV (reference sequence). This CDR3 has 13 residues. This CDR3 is CASSSYYTDTQYF.

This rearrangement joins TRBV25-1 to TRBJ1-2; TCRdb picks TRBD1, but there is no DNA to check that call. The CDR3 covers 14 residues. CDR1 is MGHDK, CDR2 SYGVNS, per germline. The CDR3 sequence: CASSEWGPAYGYTF.

This chain's CDR3 is CASAQTGVYNSPLHF. This chain joins TRBV7-9 and TRBJ1-6; the D gene TCRdb calls, TRBD1, cannot be checked with no DNA. Germline CDR1 is SEHNR and CDR2 is FQNEAQ (reference sequence). This CDR3 region has 15 residues.

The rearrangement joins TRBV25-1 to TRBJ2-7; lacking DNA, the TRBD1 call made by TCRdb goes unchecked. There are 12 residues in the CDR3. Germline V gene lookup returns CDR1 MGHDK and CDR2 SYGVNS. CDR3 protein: CASSDDSYEQYF.

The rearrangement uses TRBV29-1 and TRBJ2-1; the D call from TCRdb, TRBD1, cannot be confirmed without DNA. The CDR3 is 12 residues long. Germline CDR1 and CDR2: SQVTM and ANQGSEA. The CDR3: CSVVEGQLAQFF.

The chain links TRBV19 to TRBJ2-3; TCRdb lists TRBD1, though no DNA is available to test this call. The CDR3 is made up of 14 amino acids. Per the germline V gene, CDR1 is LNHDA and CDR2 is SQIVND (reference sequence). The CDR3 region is CASNRDRATDTQYF.

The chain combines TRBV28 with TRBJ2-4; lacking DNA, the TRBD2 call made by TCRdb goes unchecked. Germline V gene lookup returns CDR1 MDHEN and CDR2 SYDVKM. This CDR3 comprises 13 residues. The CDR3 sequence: CASSGRSLPMQYF. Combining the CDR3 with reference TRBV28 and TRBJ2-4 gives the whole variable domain DVKVTQSSRYLVKRTGEKVFLECVQDMDHENMFWYRQDPGLGLRLIYFSYDVKMKEKGDIPEGYSVSREKKERFSLILESASTNQTSMYLCASSGRSLPMQYFGAGTRLSVL.

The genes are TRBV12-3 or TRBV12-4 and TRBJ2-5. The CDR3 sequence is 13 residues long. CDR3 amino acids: CASSLSPAETQYF.

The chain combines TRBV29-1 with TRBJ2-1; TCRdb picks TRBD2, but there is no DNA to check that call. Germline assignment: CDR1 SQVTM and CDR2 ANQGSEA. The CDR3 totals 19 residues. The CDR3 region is CSDQRSGSGFGWSYNEQFF.

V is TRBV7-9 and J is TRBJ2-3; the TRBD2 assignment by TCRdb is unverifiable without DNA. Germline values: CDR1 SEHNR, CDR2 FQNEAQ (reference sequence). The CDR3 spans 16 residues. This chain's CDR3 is CASSRGARGQTDTQYF.

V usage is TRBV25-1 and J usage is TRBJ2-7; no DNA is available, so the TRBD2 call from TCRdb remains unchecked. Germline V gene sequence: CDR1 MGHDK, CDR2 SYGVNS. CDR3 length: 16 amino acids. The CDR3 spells CASSPMGRGFVYEQYF.

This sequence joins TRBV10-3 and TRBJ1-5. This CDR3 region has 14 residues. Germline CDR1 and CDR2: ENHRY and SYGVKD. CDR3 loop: CAIRVEGDNQPQHF.

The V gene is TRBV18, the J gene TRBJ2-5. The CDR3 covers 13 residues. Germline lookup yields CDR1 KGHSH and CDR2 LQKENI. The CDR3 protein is CASSPPVTETQYF.